One sample yielded the 25 T cell receptor beta chains listed below, sequenced in a study of T cells in Graves' hyperthyroidism and ophthalmopathy (dated by TCRdb to about 2019). The library was prepared using multiplex PCR. The instrument was an Illumina HiSeq 2000. The TCR beta CDR3 regions were amplified from RNA transcripts. The TCR CDR3 was subjected to a first round of RT-PCR using the HTBI primer set and the Qiagen OneStep RT-PCR kit. The public reads were reanalyzed by TCRdb: fastp trimming at Q25, MiXCR alignment, in-frame beta chains only. CDR3 protein duplicates are merged, each entry listing the most common genes and DNA. Within this sample are a few hundred thousand distinct CDR3 sequences, with 15% to 20% of them counted one time only. The biggest ten clones account for about 29% of the sample. Sequencing was done on a sample of blood. These receptors came from a woman between 25 and 40 years old with Graves' ophthalmopathy.

The chain carries TRBV7-2 and TRBJ1-5; D remains unclear. Trimming took 2 bases from V and 4 from J, leaving 6 bases between them. Per germline, CDR1 SGHTA and CDR2 FQGNSA. There are 13 residues in the CDR3. The CDR3 sequence: CASSLIQNQPQHF. CDR3 bases: TGTGCCAGCAGCTTAATACAGAATCAGCCCCAGCATTTT.

CDR3 region: CASSPPQVFSVRIYNEQFF. The CDR3 nucleotides read TGTGCCAGCTCACCACCCCAGGTATTTAGCGTACGTATCTACAATGAGCAGTTCTTC. J is TRBJ2-1 and V is TRBV18, with D perhaps TRBD2 (5 bases). V was trimmed by 0 bases and J by 3 bases, leaving 21 bases between them. The CDR3 is 19 residues long. Germline assignment: CDR1 KGHSH and CDR2 LQKENI.

This chain links TRBV7-9 with TRBJ2-7; 12 bases map to TRBD2. The J segment lost 2 bases and the V segment lost 5 bases, leaving 13 bases of the junction unmatched. The CDR3 is 18 residues long. Germline CDR1 and CDR2: SEHNR and FQNEAQ (reference sequence). CDR3 bases: TGTGCCAGCAGCGCGTTCCCCCCCACTAGCGGGAGGACCTACGAGCAGTACTTC. This encodes CASSAFPPTSGRTYEQYF.

This clonotype is a singleton in its sample. The gene calls are TRBV6-5 and TRBJ1-3; no definite D call. Per the germline V gene, CDR1 is MNHEY and CDR2 is SVGAGI. The CDR3 extends over 16 amino acids. V was pared by 0 bases and J by 0 bases, with 9 bases between. The CDR3 protein is CASSYSLAGSGNTIYF. In DNA, the CDR3 is TGTGCCAGCAGTTACTCTTTGGCAGGCTCTGGAAACACCATATATTTT.

This clonotype was observed at least ten times. The gene calls are TRBV6-2 or TRBV6-3 and TRBJ2-3, with unresolved D. Trimming removed 6 bases at V and 3 bases at J, with 25 bases between. Germline CDR1 MNHEY, CDR2 SVGEGT. The length of the CDR3 is 18 residues. CDR3 DNA sequence: TGTGCCAGCAGCTACGCTATGGCTTTCCCTCTTCCTACAGATACGCAGTATTTT. Encoded protein: CASSYAMAFPLPTDTQYF.

This chain joins TRBV28 and TRBJ2-7; D tentatively fits TRBD1 or TRBD2 (5 bases each). Between the trimmed V and J ends, which lost 6 bases and 1 base, there was a span of 16 bases. The CDR3 spans 15 residues. Per the germline V gene, CDR1 is MDHEN and CDR2 is SYDVKM. The CDR3: CASRPLGTASYEQYF. In DNA, the CDR3 is TGTGCCAGCAGACCACTCGGGACCGCGTCCTACGAGCAGTACTTC. Full variable domain (missing parts from reference TRBV28 and TRBJ2-7): DVKVTQSSRYLVKRTGEKVFLECVQDMDHENMFWYRQDPGLGLRLIYFSYDVKMKEKGDIPEGYSVSREKKERFSLILESASTNQTSMYLCASRPLGTASYEQYFGPGTRLTVT.

This clonotype has just a few counts. The rearrangement links TRBV19 to TRBJ2-6, with D possibly TRBD2 on 5 matching bases. This CDR3 comprises 13 residues. The ends were cut back, 3 bases at V and 7 bases at J, with 7 bases in the middle. The germline V gene has CDR1 LNHDA and CDR2 SQIVND (reference sequence). Here the CDR3 reads CASSIEGANVLTF. CDR3 sequence (DNA): TGTGCCAGTAGTATTGAGGGAGCCAACGTCCTGACTTTC.

This clonotype was observed at least ten times. CDR3 nucleotides: TGTGCCAGCAGCCCTCATCCTCGGAATGAGCAGTTCTTC. It codes for CASSPHPRNEQFF. The chain has TRBV11-2 and TRBJ2-1, with D unclear. Trimming shortened V by 5 bases and J by 7 bases, and 12 bases separated the two germline ends. CDR1 and CDR2 from the germline V gene are SGHAT and FQNNGV. There are 13 residues in the CDR3.

This clonotype was recorded a few times. In DNA form, the CDR3 reads TGTGCCAGCAGCTTTAGAAACCAAGAGACCCAGTACTTC. It encodes CASSFRNQETQYF. The chain combines TRBV9 with TRBJ2-5; D is ambiguous. The germline V and J ends were trimmed by 4 bases and 0 bases, with 7 bases remaining between them. The CDR3 consists of 13 residues. Looked up from germline, CDR1 is SGDLS and CDR2 is YYNGEE.

Many counts were recorded for this clonotype. The chain combines TRBV11-2 with TRBJ2-1; tentative D call: TRBD2 (6 bases). In germline, CDR1 is SGHAT, CDR2 FQNNGV. The CDR3 is 15 residues long. V was pared by 1 base and J by 1 base, with 8 bases between. The CDR3 region is CASSLAGESYNEQFF. In nucleotides, the CDR3 is TGTGCCAGCAGCTTAGCGGGAGAGTCCTACAATGAGCAGTTCTTC.

The V call is TRBV19, the J call TRBJ2-7, with D hard to call. Germline loops: CDR1 LNHDA, CDR2 SQIVND (reference sequence). Trimming pared 9 bases from V and 4 bases from J, leaving 10 bases between. The CDR3 loop spans 11 amino acids. CDR3 coding DNA: TGTGCCAGAGAGGAACAATACGAGCAGTACTTC. This encodes CAREEQYEQYF.

This clonotype was recorded at least ten times. The chain links TRBV30 to TRBJ2-7, with D perhaps assigned TRBD1 or TRBD2 (5 bases each). V was clipped by 5 bases and J by 2 bases, with 10 bases between them. Germline lookup yields CDR1 GTSNPN and CDR2 SVGIG (reference sequence). The CDR3 contains 12 residues. This chain's CDR3 is CAWGDGPYEQYF. CDR3 nucleotides: TGTGCCTGGGGGGACGGGCCCTACGAGCAGTACTTC.

Comment on this clonotype: The junction shows a germline mismatch at one end, possibly a read error. The V call is TRBV7-9, the J call TRBJ2-2, with TRBD2 identical over 8 bases. The CDR3 contains 15 residues. CDR1 is SEHNR and CDR2 is FQNEAQ in the germline V gene (reference sequence). The CDR3 sequence is CASSQGLLAAGELFF. CDR3 nucleotide sequence: TGCGCCAGCAGCCAGGGGTTACTAGCGGCCGGGGAGCTGTTTTTT.

The chain carries TRBV18 and TRBJ2-5; D unresolved. V lost 5 bases and J lost 1, with 8 bases in between. The CDR3 loop spans 13 amino acids. CDR1 and CDR2 from the germline V gene are KGHSH and LQKENI. The CDR3 coding sequence is TGTGCCAGCTCATTACGGGCCCAAGAGACCCAGTACTTC. The encoded protein is CASSLRAQETQYF. Based on the CDR3 plus reference TRBV18 and TRBJ2-5, the full variable domain is NAGVMQNPRHLVRRRGQEARLRCSPMKGHSHVYWYRQLPEEGLKFMVYLQKENIIDESGMPKERFSAEFPKEGPSILRIQQVVRGDSAAYFCASSLRAQETQYFGPGTRLLVL.

The J gene is TRBJ2-2, the V gene TRBV27, with D possibly matching TRBD1 (6 bases). V gave up 3 bases and J gave up 0 bases, with 8 bases separating them. Germline CDR1 reads MNHEY; CDR2 reads SMNVEV (reference sequence). CDR3 size: 15 residues. The chain's CDR3 is CASSFQGPNTGELFF. As DNA, the CDR3 is TGTGCCAGCAGTTTCCAGGGGCCGAACACCGGGGAGCTGTTTTTT.

This clonotype was seen many times. The chain combines TRBV3-2 with TRBJ2-7. TRBV3-2 is flagged as a pseudogene. The CDR3 loop spans 15 amino acids. The CDR3 nucleotides are TGTGCCAGCAGCCAAGTCGATAGATATCCCTACGAGCAGTACTTC. It encodes CASSQVDRYPYEQYF.

V is TRBV5-1 and J is TRBJ1-2, with 8 nucleotides matching TRBD1. Germline assignment: CDR1 SGHRS and CDR2 YFSETQ. Germline trimming cut 0 bases from V and 3 bases from J; bases unmatched to any gene: 13. The CDR3 length is 18 residues. CDR3 nucleotide sequence: TGCGCCAGCAGCTTGGTATACAGGGGGAAGTCAGTCGACTATGGCTACACCTTC. Its translation: CASSLVYRGKSVDYGYTF.

This clonotype was seen a few times. The chain employs TRBV7-2 and TRBJ2-2, with TRBD2 identical over 11 bases. CDR1 SGHTA and CDR2 FQGNSA come from the germline V gene. V trimming: 5 bases; J trimming: 4 bases; junction bases outside the gene matches: 3. CDR3 length equals 15 residues. The CDR3 is CASSGTSGFTGELFF. CDR3 nucleotides: TGTGCCAGCAGCGGGACTAGCGGATTCACCGGGGAGCTGTTTTTT.

The table lists this clonotype with many counts. The rearrangement joins TRBV28 to TRBJ2-3, with D possibly matching TRBD2 (5 bases). CDR3 length equals 12 residues. Germline assignment: CDR1 MDHEN and CDR2 SYDVKM. Trimming cost V 3 bases and J 6 bases, with 7 bases left between them. The DNA of the CDR3 is TGTGCCAGCAGTTTTTGGGAGGATACGCAGTATTTT. Translated, it gives CASSFWEDTQYF.

This clonotype has only a few counts. This chain links TRBV9 with TRBJ2-1; the D gene could be TRBD1 or TRBD2 (5 bases each). Germline loops: CDR1 SGDLS, CDR2 YYNGEE. Trimming cost V 5 bases and J 6 bases, with 18 bases left between them. CDR3 length: 15 residues. The chain's CDR3 is CASSQHTLGGNEQFF. The CDR3 region has the DNA TGTGCCAGCAGTCAACACACCCTTGGGGGCAATGAGCAGTTCTTC.

This clonotype was picked up a small number of times. The chain is built from TRBV10-3 and TRBJ1-5; D is unresolved. CDR3 length: 17 residues. Germline lookup yields CDR1 ENHRY and CDR2 SYGVKD. V lost 2 bases and J 1 base, leaving 15 bases between the germline ends. CDR3 nucleotides: TGTGCCATCAGTGAGCGAGCCGCAGGCGGGAGCAATCAGCCCCAGCATTTT. Translated, it gives CAISERAAGGSNQPQHF.

The sample holds a few counts of this clonotype. The genes are TRBV20-1 and TRBJ2-6, with D unclear. V lost 3 bases, J lost 0 bases, and 12 bases lay in between. The CDR3 sequence is 16 residues long. Germline assignment: CDR1 DFQATT and CDR2 SNEGSKA (reference sequence). In DNA, the CDR3 is TGCAGTGCTAGGACCCCGTATAGCTCTGGGGCCAACGTCCTGACTTTC. It codes for CSARTPYSSGANVLTF.

This clonotype came up many times. The V and J genes are TRBV28 and TRBJ2-7; no definite D call. Looked up from germline, CDR1 is MDHEN and CDR2 is SYDVKM. Deletions cut 2 bases from V and 0 bases from J, with 17 bases between. CDR3 length: 17 residues. The CDR3 sequence is CASSLPTLLASSYEQYF. CDR3 in DNA: TGTGCCAGCAGTTTACCTACACTATTGGCCAGCTCCTACGAGCAGTACTTC.

This clonotype was counted a few times. The gene calls are TRBV12-3 or TRBV12-4 and TRBJ2-3; no reliable D call. The V end lost 6 bases, the J end lost 0 bases, and 10 bases lay between the germline ends. The CDR3 consists of 14 residues. Here the CDR3 reads CASRGFPSTDTQYF. The CDR3 DNA is TGTGCCAGCAGAGGGTTCCCTAGCACAGATACGCAGTATTTT.

This clonotype was detected only a few times. The chain joins TRBV7-3 to TRBJ2-3; TRBD2 matches at 10 bases. V lost 6 bases and J lost 2; bases outside the gene matches: 11. CDR1 is SGHTA, CDR2 FQGTGA, per germline. The length of the CDR3 is 17 residues. CDR3 DNA sequence: TGTGCCAGCAGTCTCATCCCCGGACTAGCGGTCACAGATACGCAGTATTTT. Translation: CASSLIPGLAVTDTQYF.